This TCR beta chain was observed in a study of T cells in Graves' hyperthyroidism and ophthalmopathy. Study conclusions and caveats: A 13 V-J model separated ophthalmopathy from stable hyperthyroidism.

Template material for amplifying TCR beta CDR3 regions consisted of RNA transcripts. HTBI primers were employed in a first-round RT-PCR of the TCR CDR3. TCRdb reprocessed the multiplex PCR reads via MiXCR and lists one record per CDR3 protein. The data contain 600,000 or so distinct CDR3 sequences, around 15% of them singletons. There are a few counts of this clonotype. The antigen remains unidentified. V was shortened by 1 base and J by 3 bases, with 9 bases between the two germline ends. The CDR3 is 14 amino acids. Germline V gives CDR1 MGHDK, CDR2 SYGVNS. For the diagnoses, clinical symptoms, serum thyroxine and TRAb, thyroid ultrasound and orbital computed tomography were used.

The V gene is TRBV25-1, the J gene TRBJ1-2; possible D gene TRBD1, 6 bases. The sequence was collected from a woman aged 45-65 years with Graves' ophthalmopathy. The source material was blood. DNA of the CDR3: TGTGCCAGCAGTGAATCCCCAGGGGACTATGGCTACACCTTC. Its translation: CASSESPGDYGYTF.